This TCR beta chain was found in a study of T cells in Graves' hyperthyroidism and ophthalmopathy. General study points: Separating ophthalmopathy from stable hyperthyroidism was achieved by a 13 V-J model.

Inclusion characteristics of ophthalmopathy patients comprised a Clinical Activity Score of at least 3, a NOSPECS grade of at least 4, and duration under 3 months. Exclusion of patients followed from uncontrolled infection, other autoimmune disease, pregnancy or lactation. Out of around 10 ml of fresh peripheral blood came the PBMCs. CDR3 length: 14 residues. CDR1 MNHNY and CDR2 SVGAGI come from the germline V gene (reference sequence). V gave up 1 base and J gave up 8 bases, with 11 bases separating them. From RNA transcripts, TCR beta CDR3 regions were amplified. TCR CDR3 underwent first-round RT-PCR with the HTBI primer set. One entry per CDR3 protein results from TCRdb running MiXCR on the multiplex PCR reads. The sample gives hundreds of thousands of distinct CDR3 sequences, less than 25% of which show up once; 34% is in the top ten. This clonotype was detected only a few times. The antigen is undetermined.

The receptor was derived from a man in his thirties or forties with Graves' ophthalmopathy. The chain joins TRBV6-6 to TRBJ1-4; D is uncertain. The sample consisted of blood. In nucleotides, the CDR3 is TGTGCCAGCAGTTACTTCCGGACGGACGAAAAACTGTTTTTT. It is translated as CASSYFRTDEKLFF.